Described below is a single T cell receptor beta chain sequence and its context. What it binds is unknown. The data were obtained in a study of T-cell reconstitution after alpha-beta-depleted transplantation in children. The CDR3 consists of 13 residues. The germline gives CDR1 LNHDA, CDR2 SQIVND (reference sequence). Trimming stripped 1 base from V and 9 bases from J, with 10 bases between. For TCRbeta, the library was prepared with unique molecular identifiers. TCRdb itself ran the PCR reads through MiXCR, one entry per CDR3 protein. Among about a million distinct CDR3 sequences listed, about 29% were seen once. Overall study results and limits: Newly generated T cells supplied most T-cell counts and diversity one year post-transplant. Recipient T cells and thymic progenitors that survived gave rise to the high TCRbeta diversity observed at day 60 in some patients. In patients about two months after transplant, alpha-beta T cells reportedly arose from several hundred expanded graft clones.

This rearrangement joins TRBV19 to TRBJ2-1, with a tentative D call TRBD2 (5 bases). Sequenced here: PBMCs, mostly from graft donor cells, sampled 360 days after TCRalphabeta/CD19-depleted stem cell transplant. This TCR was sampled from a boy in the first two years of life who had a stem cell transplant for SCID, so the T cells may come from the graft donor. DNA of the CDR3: TGTGCCAGTAGTATAGGGGTTCGGGGTGAGCAGTTCTTC. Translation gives CASSIGVRGEQFF.